The 6 T cell receptor beta chains below come from one sample, sequenced in a study of metastatic and nonmetastatic thyroid tumors. Ahead of thyroid surgery, no patient had received treatment of any kind. TCRdb reanalyzed the PCR reads via MiXCR. The sample yields about 19,000 clones, 20% to 25% seen once. The sequenced sample was tumor tissue. Receptors were obtained from a male donor with papillary thyroid cancer or a benign thyroid nodule (not recorded which). Some clones in this sample may be carry-over from other donors' samples.

This clone showed up many times. The genes are TRBV10-2 and TRBJ2-1; D is perhaps TRBD2 (6 bases). The V and J ends lost 7 bases and 4 bases respectively, with 8 bases between them. The CDR3 loop spans 12 amino acids. CDR1 WSHSY and CDR2 SAAADI come from the germline V gene. CDR3 region: CASKTRYNEQFF. The CDR3 DNA follows: TGCGCCAGCAAGACTAGATACAATGAGCAGTTCTTC.

In the case of this clone: A junction boundary mismatches the germline segment, possibly from a read error. CDR3 sequence reads: CASRLGGYAQPQHF. As DNA, the CDR3 is TGCGCCAGCAGGTTGGGAGGGTATGCGCAGCCCCAGCATTTT. The rearrangement uses TRBV5-1 and TRBJ1-5; unclear D gene. In germline, CDR1 is SGHRS, CDR2 YFSETQ. This CDR3 has 14 residues.

V and J are TRBV19 and TRBJ1-2; D gene unclear. CDR3 length: 13 residues. Looked up from germline, CDR1 is LNHDA and CDR2 is SQIVND (reference sequence). Trimming removed 3 bases at V and 3 bases at J, with 8 bases between. The CDR3 loop is CASSIKTDYGYTF. The CDR3, as DNA: TGTGCCAGTAGTATCAAGACGGACTATGGCTACACCTTC.

As for this clone: Given a much more abundant clone one base away, this may be a read error. The CDR3 bases are TGCAGCGTTGAATATCTTCGGGGAAGCGCCTCGGGCACCGGGGAGCTGTTTTTT. Translated: CSVEYLRGSASGTGELFF. The rearrangement uses TRBV29-1 and TRBJ2-2; D perhaps matches TRBD2 (5 bases). Germline-derived CDR1 and CDR2 are SQVTM and ANQGSEA. Deletions cut 2 bases from V and 4 bases from J, with 23 bases between. CDR3 length: 18 amino acids.

By sample fraction, this clone is medium-sized. The V call is TRBV6-2 or TRBV6-3, the J call TRBJ1-5; a possible D gene is TRBD1 (5 bases). The V gene lost 2 bases and the J gene lost 0 bases, with 14 bases spanning the gap. The CDR3 runs 17 residues. CDR1 is MNHEY and CDR2 is SVGEGT in the germline V gene. The CDR3 bases are TGTGCCAGCAGTTACGTCGGGGGACCCTATAGCAATCAGCCCCAGCATTTT. Protein product: CASSYVGGPYSNQPQHF.

The CDR3 DNA is TGTGCCACCAGTCTCTCCGACACAAACTATGGCTACACCTTC. This sequence encodes CATSLSDTNYGYTF. The rearrangement links TRBV24-1 to TRBJ1-2; D is ambiguous. The CDR3 loop spans 14 amino acids. Germline V lookup: CDR1 KGHDR, CDR2 SFDVKD. V dropped 6 bases and J dropped 2 bases, with 12 bases sitting between them.